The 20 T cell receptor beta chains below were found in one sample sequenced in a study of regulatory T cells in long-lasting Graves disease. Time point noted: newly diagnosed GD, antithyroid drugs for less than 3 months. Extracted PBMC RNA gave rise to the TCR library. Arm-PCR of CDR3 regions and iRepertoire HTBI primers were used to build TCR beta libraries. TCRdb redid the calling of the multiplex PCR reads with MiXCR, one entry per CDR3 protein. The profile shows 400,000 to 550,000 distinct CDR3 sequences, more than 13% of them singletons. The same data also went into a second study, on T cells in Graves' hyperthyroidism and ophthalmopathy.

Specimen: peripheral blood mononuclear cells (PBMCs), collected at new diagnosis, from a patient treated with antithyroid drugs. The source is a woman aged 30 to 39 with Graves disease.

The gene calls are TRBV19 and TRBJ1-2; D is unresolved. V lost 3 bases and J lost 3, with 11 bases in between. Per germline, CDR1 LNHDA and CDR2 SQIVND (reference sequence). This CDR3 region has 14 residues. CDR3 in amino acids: CASSIGQLYYGYTF. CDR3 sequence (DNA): TGTGCCAGTAGTATCGGGCAGCTCTACTATGGCTACACCTTC.

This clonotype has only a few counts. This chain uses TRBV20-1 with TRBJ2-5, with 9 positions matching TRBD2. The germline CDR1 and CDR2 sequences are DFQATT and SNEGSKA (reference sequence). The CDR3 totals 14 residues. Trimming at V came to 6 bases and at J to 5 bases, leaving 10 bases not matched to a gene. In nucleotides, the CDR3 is TGCAGTGCGGTTAGCGGGAGCGGCTGGGAGACCCAGTACTTC. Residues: CSAVSGSGWETQYF.

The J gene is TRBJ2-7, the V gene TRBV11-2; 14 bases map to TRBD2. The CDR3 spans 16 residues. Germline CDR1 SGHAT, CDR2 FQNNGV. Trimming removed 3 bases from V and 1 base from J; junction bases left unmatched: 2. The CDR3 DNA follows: TGTGCCAGCAGCTTGACTAGCGGGAGGGGGTCCTACGAGCAGTACTTC. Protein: CASSLTSGRGSYEQYF. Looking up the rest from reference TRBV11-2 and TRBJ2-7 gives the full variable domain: EAGVAQSPRYKIIEKRQSVAFWCNPISGHATLYWYQQILGQGPKLLIQFQNNGVVDDSQLPKDRFSAERLKGVDSTLKIQPAKLEDSAVYLCASSLTSGRGSYEQYFGPGTRLTVT.

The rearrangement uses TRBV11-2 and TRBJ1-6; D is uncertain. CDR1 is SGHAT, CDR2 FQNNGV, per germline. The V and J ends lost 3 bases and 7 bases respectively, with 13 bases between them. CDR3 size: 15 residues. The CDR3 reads CASSFRVAGNSPLHF. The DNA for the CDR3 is TGTGCCAGCAGCTTTCGGGTTGCGGGAAATTCACCCCTCCACTTT.

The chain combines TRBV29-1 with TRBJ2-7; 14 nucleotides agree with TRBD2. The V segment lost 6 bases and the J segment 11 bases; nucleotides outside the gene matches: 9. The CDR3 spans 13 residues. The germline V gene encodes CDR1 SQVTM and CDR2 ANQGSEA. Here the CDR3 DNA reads TGCAGCGTGTCCGGGACTAGCGGGAGTAAAGAGTACTTC. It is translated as CSVSGTSGSKEYF.

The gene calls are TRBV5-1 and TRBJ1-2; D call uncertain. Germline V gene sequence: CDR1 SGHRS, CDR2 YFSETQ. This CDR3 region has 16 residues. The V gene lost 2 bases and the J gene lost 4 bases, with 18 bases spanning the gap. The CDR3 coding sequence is TGCGCCAGCAGCTTAGGGAGCGGAGACTGGGGCTATGGCTACACCTTC. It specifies CASSLGSGDWGYGYTF.

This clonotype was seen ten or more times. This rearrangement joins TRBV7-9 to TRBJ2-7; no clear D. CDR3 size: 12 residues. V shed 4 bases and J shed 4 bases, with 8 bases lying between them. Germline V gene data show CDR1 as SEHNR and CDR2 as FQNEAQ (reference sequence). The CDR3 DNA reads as TGTGCCAGCAGCTCCGCCAAATACGAGCAGTACTTC. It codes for CASSSAKYEQYF.

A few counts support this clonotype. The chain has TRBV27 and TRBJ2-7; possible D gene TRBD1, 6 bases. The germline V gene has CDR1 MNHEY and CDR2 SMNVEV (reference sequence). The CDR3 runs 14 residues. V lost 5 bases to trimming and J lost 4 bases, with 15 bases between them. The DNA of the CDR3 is TGTGCCAGCAGTCCTGATTTACAGGGTTACGAGCAGTACTTC. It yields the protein CASSPDLQGYEQYF.

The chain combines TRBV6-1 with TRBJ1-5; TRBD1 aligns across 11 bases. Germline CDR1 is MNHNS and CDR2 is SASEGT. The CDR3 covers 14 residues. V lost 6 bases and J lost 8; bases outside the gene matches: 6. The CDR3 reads CASSRTGGNEPQHF. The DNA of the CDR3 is TGTGCCAGCAGCAGGACAGGGGGCAACGAGCCCCAGCATTTT.

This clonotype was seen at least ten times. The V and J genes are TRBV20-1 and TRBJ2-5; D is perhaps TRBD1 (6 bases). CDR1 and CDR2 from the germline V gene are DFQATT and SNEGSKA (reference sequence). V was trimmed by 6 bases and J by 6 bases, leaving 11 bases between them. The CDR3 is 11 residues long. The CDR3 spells CSAPRDKTQYF. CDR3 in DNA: TGCAGTGCCCCCCGGGACAAGACCCAGTACTTC.

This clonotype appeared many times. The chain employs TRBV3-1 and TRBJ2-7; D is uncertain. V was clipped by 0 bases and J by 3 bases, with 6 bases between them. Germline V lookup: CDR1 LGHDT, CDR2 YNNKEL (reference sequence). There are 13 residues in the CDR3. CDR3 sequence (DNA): TGTGCCAGCAGCCAAGAGGTGAGCTACGAGCAGTACTTC. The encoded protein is CASSQEVSYEQYF.

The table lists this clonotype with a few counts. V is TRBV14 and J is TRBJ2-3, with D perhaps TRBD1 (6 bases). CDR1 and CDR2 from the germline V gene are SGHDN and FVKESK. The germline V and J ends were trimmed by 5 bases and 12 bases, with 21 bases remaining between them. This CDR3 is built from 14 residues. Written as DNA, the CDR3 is TGTGCCAGCAGCGGACAGTACTTGCCGCGACCCCAGTATTTT. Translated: CASSGQYLPRPQYF.

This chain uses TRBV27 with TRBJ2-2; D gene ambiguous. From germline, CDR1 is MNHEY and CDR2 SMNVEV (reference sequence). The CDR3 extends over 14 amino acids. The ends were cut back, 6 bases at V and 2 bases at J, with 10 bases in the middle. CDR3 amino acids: CASSPVPNTGELFF. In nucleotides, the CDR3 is TGTGCCAGCAGCCCTGTTCCTAACACCGGGGAGCTGTTTTTT.

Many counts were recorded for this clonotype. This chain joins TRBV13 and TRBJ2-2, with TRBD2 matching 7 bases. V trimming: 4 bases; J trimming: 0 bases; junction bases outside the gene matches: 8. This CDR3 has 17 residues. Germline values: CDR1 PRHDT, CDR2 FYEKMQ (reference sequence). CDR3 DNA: TGTGCCAGCAGCTCCGTCTTAGCGGGTTCGAACACCGGGGAGCTGTTTTTT. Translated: CASSSVLAGSNTGELFF. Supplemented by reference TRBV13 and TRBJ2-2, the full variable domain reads AAGVIQSPRHLIKEKRETATLKCYPIPRHDTVYWYQQGPGQDPQFLISFYEKMQSDKGSIPDRFSAQQFSDYHSELNMSSLELGDSALYFCASSSVLAGSNTGELFFGEGSRLTVL.

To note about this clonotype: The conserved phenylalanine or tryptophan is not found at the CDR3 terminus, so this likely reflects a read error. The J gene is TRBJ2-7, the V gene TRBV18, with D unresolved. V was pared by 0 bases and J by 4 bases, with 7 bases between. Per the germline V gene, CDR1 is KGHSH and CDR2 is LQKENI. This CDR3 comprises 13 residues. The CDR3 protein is CASSPPGSYEQYL. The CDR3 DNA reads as TGTGCCAGCTCACCACCGGGGTCTTACGAGCAGTACCTC.

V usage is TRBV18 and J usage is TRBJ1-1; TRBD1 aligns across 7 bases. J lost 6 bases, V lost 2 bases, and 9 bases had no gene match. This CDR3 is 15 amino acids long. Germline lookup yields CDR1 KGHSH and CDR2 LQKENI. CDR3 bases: TGTGCCAGCTCACCAGATAAACACAGGGGTGCTGAAGCTTTCTTT. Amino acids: CASSPDKHRGAEAFF.

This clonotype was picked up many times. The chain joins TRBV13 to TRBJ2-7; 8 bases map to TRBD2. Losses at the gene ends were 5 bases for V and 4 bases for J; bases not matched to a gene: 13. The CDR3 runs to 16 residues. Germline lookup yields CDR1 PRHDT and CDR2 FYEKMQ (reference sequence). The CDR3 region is CASSPNPGLDAYEQYF. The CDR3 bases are TGTGCCAGCAGCCCAAATCCGGGACTAGATGCGTACGAGCAGTACTTC. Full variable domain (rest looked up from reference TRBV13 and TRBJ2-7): AAGVIQSPRHLIKEKRETATLKCYPIPRHDTVYWYQQGPGQDPQFLISFYEKMQSDKGSIPDRFSAQQFSDYHSELNMSSLELGDSALYFCASSPNPGLDAYEQYFGPGTRLTVT.

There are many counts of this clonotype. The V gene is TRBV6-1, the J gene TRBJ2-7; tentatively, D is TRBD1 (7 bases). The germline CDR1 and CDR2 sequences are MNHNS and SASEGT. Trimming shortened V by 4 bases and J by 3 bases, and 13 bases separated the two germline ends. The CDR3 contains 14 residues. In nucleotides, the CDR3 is TGTGCCAGCAGTGCCGGGACAGCGGGCTACGAGCAGTACTTC. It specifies CASSAGTAGYEQYF.

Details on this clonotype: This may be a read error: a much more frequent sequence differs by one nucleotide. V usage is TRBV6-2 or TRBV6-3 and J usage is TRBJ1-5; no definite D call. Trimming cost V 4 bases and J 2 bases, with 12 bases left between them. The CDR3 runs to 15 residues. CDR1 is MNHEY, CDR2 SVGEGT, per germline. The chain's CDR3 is CASSSVSPGNQPQHF. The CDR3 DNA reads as TGTGCCAGCAGTTCCGTCTCACCGGGCAATCAGCCCCAGCATTTT.

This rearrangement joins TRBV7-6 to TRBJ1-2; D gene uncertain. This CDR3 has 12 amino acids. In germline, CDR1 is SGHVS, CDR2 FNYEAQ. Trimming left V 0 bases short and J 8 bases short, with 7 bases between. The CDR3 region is CASSLAVGGYTF. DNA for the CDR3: TGTGCCAGCAGCTTAGCAGTTGGCGGCTACACCTTC.